The clone carrying this T cell receptor beta chain was found a few times. Its antigen is still unknown. As for the donors, each was a healthy bone marrow donor. The sample originates from a study of cytomegalovirus exposure and HLA in healthy donors. Study-level findings and limits: Later work showed greater clonal expansion in HLA-associated TCR beta chains than in equally common others. Cytomegalovirus-associated TCR beta chains were listed, numbering 150 to 200. What was likely a sequencing artifact was a cluster of highly shared sequence variants.

PCR amplification relied on 60 Vbeta primers (plus 13 Jbeta primers). Only in-frame clones appear in the TCRdb table, and some are missing; sequencing was by immunoSEQ multiplex PCR. This sample has about 95,000 clones, with under 85% found just once. V lost 0 bases, J lost 3 bases, and 8 bases lay in between. CDR3 length equals 15 residues. CDR1 and CDR2 (germline): MNHEY, SVGAGI. The sample comprised PBMCs. This rearrangement joins TRBV6-5 to TRBJ2-2, with D perhaps TRBD1 (6 bases). The clonotype comes from a woman aged 40 to 50 in good health and CMV-seropositive. The CDR3 sequence: CASSYSQGHTGELFF. Written as DNA, the CDR3 is TGTGCCAGCAGTTACTCGCAGGGGCACACCGGGGAGCTGTTTTTT.